This T cell receptor beta chain was recovered during a study of shared T cell receptors in the human thymus. Measured with immunoSEQ multiplex PCR; TCRdb has only the in-frame clones, and not every one. This table holds hundreds of thousands of clones, around 87% found once. The CDR3 runs 17 residues. In germline, CDR1 is MNHEY, CDR2 SMNVEV (reference sequence). V lost 5 bases, J lost 4 bases, and 8 bases stayed unmatched. The sample was also linked to a second study, of human thymus T cells. That study reports: All donors were healthy Finnish infants who were undergoing corrective surgery to treat congenital heart defects. It was from resections taken during corrective heart surgery that the thymus tissue came. Thymic and blood repertoires showed apparently biased V and J gene usage.

The chain couples TRBV27 to TRBJ2-3; 14 bases are shared with TRBD2. The receptor comes from a boy younger than two with a congenital heart defect. What was sequenced was thymocytes. The CDR3 DNA reads as TGTGCCAGCAGTCTCCAGGGACTAGCGGGAGTAGCAGATACGCAGTATTTT. This encodes CASSLQGLAGVADTQYF.